These 23 T cell receptor beta chains share one sample of origin, sequenced in a study of prognosis after radiotherapy for stage I lung cancer. Template was genomic DNA; TCR beta CDR3 amplified in two multiplex PCR rounds. Round-one PCR had primers specific to each TRBV and TRBJ gene. TCRdb re-called the multiplex PCR reads with MiXCR, one entry per CDR3 protein. The sample gives under 13,000 distinct CDR3 sequences, approximately 58% of which show up once; more than 6.5% is in the top ten. Here the sequenced sample was PBMCs, taken before or after stereotactic body radiation therapy (not recorded which). Receptors were obtained from a donor over 45 with non-small cell lung cancer.

The genes are TRBV20-1 and TRBJ2-5; D is possibly TRBD2 (6 bases). This CDR3 is 12 amino acids long. The germline V gene encodes CDR1 DFQATT and CDR2 SNEGSKA (reference sequence). With 7 bases removed from V and 4 bases from J, the gap between germline ends came to 13 bases. CDR3 region: CSGFGDLETQYF. The CDR3 DNA sequence: TGCAGTGGATTCGGGGACTTAGAGACCCAGTACTTC.

This clonotype is medium-sized (0.01 to 0.1%) by share. The rearrangement uses TRBV20-1 and TRBJ2-3; 13 bases match TRBD2. The CDR3 has 15 residues. CDR1 is DFQATT and CDR2 is SNEGSKA in the germline V gene (reference sequence). The ends lost 3 bases at V and 4 bases at J; junction bases unmatched: 4. This CDR3 is CSASGLAGVADTQYF. The DNA of the CDR3 is TGCAGTGCTAGTGGACTAGCGGGAGTCGCAGATACGCAGTATTTT.

V is TRBV5-1 and J is TRBJ2-1; D possibly matches TRBD1 or TRBD2 (5 bases each). The CDR3 runs 14 residues. Germline V gene lookup returns CDR1 SGHRS and CDR2 YFSETQ. V lost 0 bases, J lost 5 bases, and 9 bases lay in between. The chain's CDR3 is CASSLGGRDNEQFF. CDR3 in DNA: TGCGCCAGCAGCTTGGGGGGACGGGACAATGAGCAGTTCTTC.

V usage is TRBV6-1 and J usage is TRBJ2-2; 8 nucleotides line up with TRBD2. Germline V gene sequence: CDR1 MNHNS, CDR2 SASEGT. J lost 6 bases, V lost 4 bases, and 4 bases had no gene match. CDR3 length: 14 residues. CDR3 sequence: CASSVSGGAGELFF. The CDR3 DNA reads TGTGCCAGCAGTGTATCGGGGGGGGCCGGGGAGCTGTTTTTT.

This chain joins TRBV7-3 and TRBJ2-1; TRBD2 matches at 11 bases. The CDR3 has 14 amino acids. Germline V gives CDR1 SGHTA, CDR2 FQGTGA. V was pared by 7 bases and J by 4 bases, with 3 bases of the junction left unmatched. The CDR3 loop is CASTTSGSYNEQFF. CDR3 coding DNA: TGTGCCAGCACCACTAGCGGGAGTTACAATGAGCAGTTCTTC.

Points on this clonotype: Mismatch with germline at one junction end may stem from a read error. The rearrangement links TRBV6-9 to TRBJ2-2; TRBD2 aligns across 10 bases. Germline values: CDR1 MNHGY, CDR2 SVAAGI. The CDR3 contains 18 residues. The CDR3 loop is CASSYGVAGGLNTGELFF. CDR3 DNA: TGTGCCAGTAGTTACGGGGTAGCGGGGGGCCTGAACACCGGGGAGCTGTTTTTT.

There are many counts of this clonotype. This chain joins TRBV14 and TRBJ2-5; TRBD2 is a possible D gene (5 bases). Trimming stripped 4 bases from V and 5 bases from J, with 17 bases between. Germline CDR1 and CDR2: SGHDN and FVKESK. This CDR3 spans 15 amino acids. DNA for the CDR3: TGTGCCAGCAGCCGGATATCGGGAAGTGAGGAGACCCAGTACTTC. Translating gives CASSRISGSEETQYF.

On this clonotype itself: A single base is all that separates this from a far larger clone, so a read error is likely. The chain carries TRBV6-4 and TRBJ1-2; D ambiguous. The germline V and J ends were trimmed by 10 bases and 2 bases, with 11 bases remaining between them. The CDR3 extends over 12 amino acids. Germline CDR1 and CDR2: MRHNA and SNTAGT. The CDR3 DNA reads TGTGCCACCCTAACAGTGAACTATGGCTACACCTTC. Encoded protein: CATLTVNYGYTF.

This chain connects TRBV11-2 to TRBJ2-1; the match to TRBD2 covers 12 bases. There are 16 residues in the CDR3. Germline CDR1 and CDR2: SGHAT and FQNNGV. Germline trimming cut 9 bases from V and 6 bases from J; bases unmatched to any gene: 12. CDR3 sequence: CASQPLGLAGCNEQFF. CDR3 nucleotide sequence: TGTGCCAGTCAACCCCTTGGACTAGCGGGGTGCAATGAGCAGTTCTTC.

This clonotype qualifies as medium-sized. V gene TRBV9 combines with J gene TRBJ2-7; 8 bases map to TRBD1. The CDR3 runs to 14 residues. V lost 2 bases and J lost 7; bases outside the gene matches: 8. The germline gives CDR1 SGDLS, CDR2 YYNGEE. CDR3 bases: TGTGCCAGCAGCGTGAGGGGTGGGACAGGAGAGCAGTACTTC. It codes for CASSVRGGTGEQYF.

This clonotype showed up many times. This chain connects TRBV10-3 to TRBJ2-5; TRBD1 or TRBD2 may be the D gene (5 bases each). From germline, CDR1 is ENHRY and CDR2 SYGVKD. V gave up 4 bases and J gave up 5 bases, with 5 bases separating them. The CDR3 length is 11 residues. The CDR3, as DNA: TGTGCCATCAGTGGGGGGGAGACCCAGTACTTC. Residues: CAISGGETQYF.

As regards this clonotype: A much larger clone differs by one base, so this may be a read error. The rearrangement links TRBV6-5 to TRBJ2-3; possibly TRBD1 for D (6 bases). The V end was cut by 2 bases, the J end by 6 bases, with 12 bases between. The CDR3 sequence is 14 residues long. The germline CDR1 and CDR2 sequences are MNHEY and SVGAGI. CDR3 bases: TGTGCCAGCAGTTACGGGACACCGATGGATACGCAGTATTTT. Its protein product is CASSYGTPMDTQYF.

At least ten counts were recorded for this clonotype. The V gene is TRBV5-6, the J gene TRBJ2-1; no reliable D call. The CDR3 runs to 12 residues. Trimming shortened V by 2 bases and J by 6 bases, and 6 bases separated the two germline ends. Per the germline V gene, CDR1 is SGHDT and CDR2 is YYEEEE. The CDR3 loop reads CASSLHLNEQFF. CDR3 coding DNA: TGTGCCAGCAGCTTACATCTCAATGAGCAGTTCTTC.

Concerning this clonotype itself: Given a far larger clone just one base away, this is likely a sequencing read error. V is TRBV6-9 and J is TRBJ2-6; D remains ambiguous. The CDR3 extends over 18 amino acids. Germline assignment: CDR1 MNHGY and CDR2 SVAAGI. Trimming took 5 bases from V and 2 from J, leaving 19 bases between them. In nucleotides, the CDR3 is TGTGCCAGCAGTGAGATGAGTGGGATCTCCACTGGGGCCAACGTCCTGACTTTC. It is translated as CASSEMSGISTGANVLTF.

The V gene is TRBV13, the J gene TRBJ2-1; D ambiguous. The CDR3 contains 11 residues. The V end lost 1 base, the J end lost 7 bases, and 2 bases lay between the germline ends. Germline CDR1 PRHDT, CDR2 FYEKMQ (reference sequence). CDR3 nucleotides: TGTGCCAGCAGCTTAGAGAATGAGCAGTTCTTC. The encoded protein is CASSLENEQFF.

As for this clonotype: One junction end does not reproduce the germline sequence, and a read error may be involved. The chain combines TRBV5-6 with TRBJ2-5; D is undetermined. Germline CDR1 reads SGHDT; CDR2 reads YYEEEE. The CDR3 runs 13 residues. Written as DNA, the CDR3 is TGTGCCATCAGCTTTCCCGAGCAAGAGACCCAGTACTTC. It encodes CAISFPEQETQYF.

For this clonotype: This likely traces to a read error, being one base from a far larger clone. The chain carries TRBV6-9 and TRBJ1-3; possible D gene TRBD1, 5 bases. The CDR3 is 16 residues long. The V end was cut by 7 bases, the J end by 0 bases, with 16 bases between. Germline V gene data show CDR1 as MNHGY and CDR2 as SVAAGI. This CDR3 is CASIHRGGFSGNTIYF. In nucleotides, the CDR3 is TGTGCCAGCATCCACCGGGGGGGGTTCTCTGGAAACACCATATATTTT.

Remarks on this clonotype: Since a much larger clone is just one base distant, this may be a read error. The rearrangement uses TRBV7-2 and TRBJ2-5, with unresolved D. From germline, CDR1 is SGHTA and CDR2 FQGNSA. The CDR3 contains 11 residues. CDR3 sequence (DNA): TGTGCCATCAGCTTATTGGAGACCCAGTACTTC. It is translated as CAISLLETQYF.

This rearrangement joins TRBV6-2 or TRBV6-3 to TRBJ1-3, with D unclear. The CDR3 sequence is 11 residues long. V dropped 10 bases and J dropped 4 bases, with 8 bases sitting between them. CDR1 MNHEY and CDR2 SVGEGT come from the germline V gene. The CDR3 coding sequence is TGTGCCATCCGGCAGGGAAACACCATATATTTT. Translation gives CAIRQGNTIYF.

This clonotype was seen a handful of times. The V and J genes are TRBV2 and TRBJ2-1; TRBD2 matches 7 bases. The CDR3 totals 12 residues. The germline V gene has CDR1 SNHLY and CDR2 FYNNEI. The J segment lost 9 bases and the V segment lost 8 bases, leaving 7 bases of the junction unmatched. CDR3: CASGGSRGEQFF. In nucleotides, the CDR3 is TGTGCCAGCGGCGGGAGTCGGGGTGAGCAGTTCTTC.

Comments on this clonotype: The germline gene is not matched at one end of the junction; a read error may be the cause. This rearrangement joins TRBV6-5 to TRBJ2-7; no clear D. Germline loops: CDR1 MNHEY, CDR2 SVGAGI. This CDR3 comprises 13 residues. For the CDR3, the DNA is TGTGACAGCAGTTACCTCGTACGGGACGAGCAGTACTTC. Its protein product is CDSSYLVRDEQYF.

In its sample, this clonotype was seen once. The chain joins TRBV20-1 to TRBJ2-7, with a weak D call TRBD2 (5 bases). Germline-derived CDR1 and CDR2 are DFQATT and SNEGSKA (reference sequence). V was cut by 0 bases and J by 1 base, with 10 bases left in between. The CDR3 runs to 14 residues. The CDR3 sequence is CSARDIRLSYEQYF. CDR3 DNA sequence: TGCAGTGCTAGAGATATTCGACTATCCTACGAGCAGTACTTC.

V is TRBV7-9 and J is TRBJ2-7; 9 nucleotides agree with TRBD1. This CDR3 region has 16 residues. Germline CDR1 and CDR2: SEHNR and FQNEAQ (reference sequence). The junction had 12 bases not matched to a gene; V was cut back by 5 bases and J by 4 bases. This chain's CDR3 is CASSTSTGTGLYEQYF. The CDR3, as DNA: TGTGCCAGCAGCACCTCAACCGGGACAGGGCTTTACGAGCAGTACTTC. Supplemented by reference TRBV7-9 and TRBJ2-7, the full variable domain reads DTGVSQNPRHKITKRGQNVTFRCDPISEHNRLYWYRQTLGQGPEFLTYFQNEAQLEKSRLLSDRFSAERPKGSFSTLEIQRTEQGDSAMYLCASSTSTGTGLYEQYFGPGTRLTVT.